A single sample is the source of the 27 T cell receptor beta chains below, sequenced in a study of blood T cells in healthy people across ages. For the second PCR, which ran for about 6 to 11 cycles, a sample-barcoded 5' primer and a J-beta primer mix were used. TCRdb reprocessed the 5' RACE reads with MiXCR, giving one entry per CDR3 protein. The sample records 850,000 to 1,000,000 distinct CDR3 sequences, about 44% being singletons. Sequences were obtained from blood. These receptors were obtained from a man aged 25 to 40 in good health.

The chain combines TRBV30 with TRBJ2-1; TRBD2 aligns across 7 bases. This CDR3 is 15 amino acids long. The ends lost 4 bases at V and 5 bases at J; junction bases unmatched: 11. Germline loops: CDR1 GTSNPN, CDR2 SVGIG (reference sequence). CDR3 residues: CAWTREWGTNNEQFF. Here the CDR3 DNA reads TGTGCCTGGACAAGGGAATGGGGGACTAACAATGAGCAGTTCTTC.

The V call is TRBV29-1, the J call TRBJ2-2; possible D gene TRBD2, 5 bases. Trimming shortened V by 6 bases and J by 6 bases, and 17 bases separated the two germline ends. Per the germline V gene, CDR1 is SQVTM and CDR2 is ANQGSEA. The CDR3 is made up of 14 amino acids. CDR3 loop: CSVQVDEGAGELFF. The CDR3 coding sequence is TGCAGCGTCCAGGTAGATGAGGGCGCCGGGGAGCTGTTTTTT.

This chain connects TRBV27 to TRBJ2-1, with TRBD1 identical over 9 bases. The CDR3 contains 16 residues. The germline gives CDR1 MNHEY, CDR2 SMNVEV (reference sequence). V shed 8 bases, J shed 8 bases, and the junction held 16 bases outside the gene matches. The DNA of the CDR3 is TGTGCCAGCGCTCCCCCTCAGGGGGACAGGGTGGATGAGCAGTTCTTC. This gives the protein CASAPPQGDRVDEQFF.

Points on this clonotype: This could be a read error, since a much larger clone is one nucleotide away. The chain employs TRBV12-3 or TRBV12-4 and TRBJ2-7, with 9 bases that match TRBD1. The trim removed 3 bases at V and 6 bases at J, leaving 6 bases unmatched. This CDR3 comprises 14 residues. CDR3 nucleotide sequence: TGTGCCAGCAGTTTTGGGGACAGGGCGGGCGAGCAGTACTTC. This encodes CASSFGDRAGEQYF.

To note about this clonotype: This could be a read error, since a much larger clone is one nucleotide away. This chain connects TRBV4-1 to TRBJ2-7; no clear D gene. Germline values: CDR1 MGHRA, CDR2 YSYEKL. The CDR3 contains 13 residues. The DNA for the CDR3 is TGCGCCAGCTCCGGCGGAACGTCCTACGAGCAGTGCTTC. This codes for CASSGGTSYEQCF.

V and J are TRBV12-3 or TRBV12-4 and TRBJ1-2, with D possibly TRBD1 on 6 matching bases. Trimming stripped 7 bases from V and 1 base from J, with 16 bases between. There are 15 residues in the CDR3. CDR3 in DNA: TGTGCCAGCACTCCCGACCGGGGGCATAACTATGGCTACACCTTC. Translation: CASTPDRGHNYGYTF.

The chain links TRBV28 to TRBJ2-5, with D possibly being TRBD1 or TRBD2 (7 bases each). The J call is uncertain, as TRBJ2-1 better fits the DNA end. CDR3 length: 15 residues. Germline V gene lookup returns CDR1 MDHEN and CDR2 SYDVKM. CDR3 nucleotides: TGTGCCAGCAGGCCAGGGGGGGGATTCCAAGAGACCCAGTTCTTC. Its translation: CASRPGGGFQETQFF.

The rearrangement joins TRBV14 to TRBJ2-4, with unresolved D. The CDR3 loop spans 16 amino acids. Germline V gene sequence: CDR1 SGHDN, CDR2 FVKESK. V lost 1 base to trimming and J lost 7 bases, with 17 bases between them. In nucleotides, the CDR3 is TGTGCCAGCAGCCAAGCGACTCAGAGGACGAAGAACATTCAGTACTTC. Translated: CASSQATQRTKNIQYF.

This clonotype was recorded a few times. CDR3 bases: TGTGCCAGCAGCTTAGCGCGGTGGGCCGACAGAGCCAAAAACATTCAGTACTTC. Translating it yields CASSLARWADRAKNIQYF. The chain carries TRBV7-8 and TRBJ2-4; D might be TRBD1 (5 bases). V was clipped by 0 bases and J by 0 bases, with 15 bases between them. The CDR3 covers 18 residues. Germline V CDR1 and CDR2: SGHVS, FQNEAQ.

This clonotype was counted between two and nine times. The rearrangement uses TRBV18 and TRBJ1-6; tentative D call: TRBD1 (6 bases). V was trimmed by 6 bases and J by 5 bases, leaving 17 bases between them. The length of the CDR3 is 16 residues. The germline gives CDR1 KGHSH, CDR2 LQKENI. The CDR3 DNA reads as TGTGCCAGCTCGCCAGAGTACAGGACAGATAATTCACCCCTCCACTTT. Translation: CASSPEYRTDNSPLHF.

This clonotype was seen repeatedly, ten times or more. V is TRBV5-1 and J is TRBJ2-3, with D uncertain. This CDR3 is built from 14 residues. V lost 2 bases to trimming and J lost 4 bases, with 11 bases between them. Germline CDR1 is SGHRS and CDR2 is YFSETQ. Here the CDR3 reads CASSLGPPPDTQYF. DNA for the CDR3: TGCGCCAGCAGCTTAGGACCTCCTCCAGATACGCAGTATTTT.

This clonotype was seen only a few times. J is TRBJ2-3 and V is TRBV28, with 9 bases identical to TRBD1. Trimming removed 6 bases from V and 5 bases from J; junction bases left unmatched: 12. The CDR3 is 16 residues long. Germline V gene data show CDR1 as MDHEN and CDR2 as SYDVKM. The CDR3 DNA follows: TGTGCCAGCAGACCTCCGGGACAGGGCGTAATAGATACGCAGTATTTT. Residues: CASRPPGQGVIDTQYF.

This sequence joins TRBV27 and TRBJ1-1; 8 nucleotides line up with TRBD1. With 4 bases clipped from V and 0 bases from J, the junction kept 7 bases outside the gene matches. CDR3 size: 16 residues. CDR1 MNHEY and CDR2 SMNVEV come from the germline V gene (reference sequence). The CDR3 region is CASSSPSDRVNTEAFF. In DNA form, the CDR3 reads TGTGCCAGCAGTTCCCCCTCGGACAGGGTGAACACTGAAGCTTTCTTT.

This clonotype was detected only a few times. J is TRBJ2-3 and V is TRBV4-3; 14 nucleotides align to TRBD2. The J segment lost 5 bases and the V segment lost 4 bases, leaving 2 bases of the junction unmatched. The CDR3 sequence is 15 residues long. Germline V gene sequence: CDR1 LGHNA, CDR2 YSLEER. The CDR3 DNA is TGCGCCAGCAGCCCTGGGACTAGCGGGGGAGATACGCAGTATTTT. Its translation is CASSPGTSGGDTQYF.

V gene TRBV7-2 combines with J gene TRBJ2-7; D is uncertain. V dropped 1 base and J dropped 4 bases, with 5 bases sitting between them. The CDR3 sequence is 12 residues long. CDR1 and CDR2 from the germline V gene are SGHTA and FQGNSA. CDR3 residues: CASSLDMYEQYF. The CDR3, as DNA: TGTGCCAGCAGCTTAGATATGTACGAGCAGTACTTC.

The rearrangement joins TRBV6-2 or TRBV6-3 to TRBJ1-5, with D tentatively TRBD1 (5 bases). This CDR3 is built from 15 residues. The germline V and J ends were trimmed by 5 bases and 2 bases, with 13 bases remaining between them. Germline V gene lookup returns CDR1 MNHEY and CDR2 SVGEGT. The CDR3 DNA reads as TGTGCCAGCAGTGGTACTCGGGGCGGCAATCAGCCCCAGCATTTT. Encoded protein: CASSGTRGGNQPQHF.

The V gene is TRBV12-3 or TRBV12-4, the J gene TRBJ2-1, with TRBD1 as a possible D gene (6 bases). The DNA end is a closer match to TRBJ2-7, so the J assignment may be wrong. CDR3 length equals 13 residues. The chain's CDR3 is CASTGEWNNEQYF. Written as DNA, the CDR3 is TGTGCCAGCACAGGGGAGTGGAACAATGAGCAGTACTTC.

The chain employs TRBV7-9 and TRBJ1-3; D call uncertain. Germline values: CDR1 SEHNR, CDR2 FQNEAQ (reference sequence). Trimming shortened V by 4 bases and J by 3 bases, and 10 bases separated the two germline ends. This CDR3 is 14 amino acids long. The CDR3 spells CASSSGLGGNTIYF. CDR3 sequence (DNA): TGTGCCAGCAGCTCCGGTTTAGGTGGAAACACCATATATTTT.

V usage is TRBV28 and J usage is TRBJ2-7, with 8 bases matching TRBD1. V was pared by 6 bases and J by 2 bases, with 12 bases of the junction left unmatched. The germline V gene encodes CDR1 MDHEN and CDR2 SYDVKM. This CDR3 comprises 16 residues. The CDR3, as DNA: TGTGCCAGCAGATTTGGACAGGGACAACCCCCCTACGAGCAGTACTTC. It codes for CASRFGQGQPPYEQYF.

The gene calls are TRBV7-8 and TRBJ1-6; a weak D match, TRBD1 (5 bases). The length of the CDR3 is 13 residues. V was cut by 5 bases and J by 13 bases, with 15 bases left in between. CDR1 and CDR2 from the germline V gene are SGHVS and FQNEAQ. CDR3 coding DNA: TGTGCCAGCAGCCGGGTACCAGGGAACCCCCTCCACTTT. Protein sequence: CASSRVPGNPLHF.

V is TRBV4-1 and J is TRBJ2-7; a possible D gene is TRBD1 (6 bases). Germline CDR1 and CDR2: MGHRA and YSYEKL. The CDR3 spans 13 residues. Trimming took off 1 base at V and 6 bases at J, with 10 bases between the two ends. The CDR3 DNA reads TGCGCCAGCAGCCAAGGACAGGACGCCGAGCAGTACTTC. It encodes CASSQGQDAEQYF.

Only a few counts were recorded for this clonotype. The genes are TRBV3-1 and TRBJ1-5; D unresolved. V was cut by 1 base and J by 7 bases, with 11 bases left in between. The CDR3 loop spans 14 amino acids. Germline V gives CDR1 LGHDT, CDR2 YNNKEL (reference sequence). As DNA, the CDR3 is TGTGCCAGCAGCCAAGCAGTGGGAGGCCAGCCCCAGCATTTT. Amino acids: CASSQAVGGQPQHF.

V and J are TRBV7-2 and TRBJ2-1; 12 nucleotides match TRBD2. The V and J ends lost 5 bases and 4 bases, in that order; junction bases with no gene match: 6. The CDR3 has 16 amino acids. Germline V CDR1 and CDR2: SGHTA, FQGNSA. The DNA of the CDR3 is TGTGCCAGCAGCATCGGACTAGCGGGGTCATACAATGAGCAGTTCTTC. This translates into CASSIGLAGSYNEQFF.

This chain links TRBV6-5 with TRBJ2-5; maybe TRBD1 (6 bases). Germline values: CDR1 MNHEY, CDR2 SVGAGI. The CDR3 is 16 residues long. The V end was cut by 0 bases, the J end by 5 bases, with 16 bases between. DNA for the CDR3: TGTGCCAGCAGTTACTCATTCCGTACAGGGACGGAGACCCAGTACTTC. Protein product: CASSYSFRTGTETQYF.

The chain carries TRBV9 and TRBJ2-7, with D possibly being TRBD1 (6 bases). The end of the DNA is better explained by TRBJ2-5, so the J call may be wrong. CDR1 is SGDLS and CDR2 is YYNGEE in the germline V gene. The CDR3 is made up of 16 amino acids. In DNA, the CDR3 is TGTGCCAGCAGCCCACTAGGGGGACGGATCCAAGAGACCCAGTACTTC. Protein sequence: CASSPLGGRIQETQYF.

This chain uses TRBV18 with TRBJ1-2; weak D call: TRBD1 (6 bases). Germline lookup yields CDR1 KGHSH and CDR2 LQKENI. The CDR3 is 14 residues long. V was cut by 0 bases and J by 4 bases, with 9 bases left in between. The CDR3: CASSPPSGAYGYTF. The CDR3 nucleotides read TGTGCCAGCTCACCACCCTCGGGGGCCTATGGCTACACCTTC.

For this clonotype: Mismatch with germline at one junction end may stem from a read error. The chain is built from TRBV20-1 and TRBJ2-5; D perhaps matches TRBD2 (7 bases). Germline V gene data show CDR1 as DFQATT and CDR2 as SNEGSKA (reference sequence). The CDR3 consists of 14 residues. The CDR3 is CSAKSGTPQETQYF. CDR3 bases: TGTAGTGCTAAAAGCGGGACACCCCAAGAGACCCAGTACTTC.